Shown below are 16 T cell receptor beta chains from a single sample sequenced in a study of control samples from healthy donors and cancer patients. Profiled with immunoSEQ multiplex PCR; TCRdb holds only in-frame clones, not every one. The profile shows 60,000 to 75,000 clones, 84% of them singletons. The sequencing input was blood. These receptors came from a man aged 45-65 years in good health.

The chain has TRBV7-6 and TRBJ2-3; 7 nucleotides line up with TRBD2. The CDR3 contains 14 residues. CDR1 and CDR2 from the germline V gene are SGHVS and FNYEAQ. With 1 base clipped from V and 5 bases from J, the junction kept 3 bases outside the gene matches. CDR3 coding DNA: TGTGCCAGCAGCTTAGGGGGGGGGATAGATACGCAGTATTTT. It specifies CASSLGGGIDTQYF.

This clone turned up a few times. The V and J genes are TRBV7-6 and TRBJ1-2, with D unresolved. The CDR3 covers 13 residues. CDR1 is SGHVS, CDR2 FNYEAQ, per germline. V lost 1 base and J 7 bases, leaving 10 bases between the germline ends. The CDR3 nucleotides read TGTGCCAGCAGCTTAGGTGTCAGCTCTGGCTACACCTTC. This translates into CASSLGVSSGYTF.

The V gene is TRBV29-1, the J gene TRBJ1-2; 7 bases map to TRBD1. The CDR3 extends over 13 amino acids. Germline CDR1 reads SQVTM; CDR2 reads ANQGSEA. V lost 4 bases to trimming and J lost 3 bases; unmatched junction nucleotides: 5. The CDR3 loop is CSVGRTGYYGYTF. CDR3 sequence (DNA): TGCAGCGTTGGTCGGACAGGCTACTATGGCTACACCTTC.

About this clone: At one end, the junction sequence differs from germline, possibly due to a read error. The V gene is TRBV19, the J gene TRBJ2-5; maybe TRBD1 (6 bases). The CDR3 contains 17 residues. The germline CDR1 and CDR2 sequences are LNHDA and SQIVND (reference sequence). The DNA for the CDR3 is TGTGCCAGTAGTTCAAGAAAGGGCAGGGGACCCCAACAGACCCAGTACTTC. It is translated as CASSSRKGRGPQQTQYF.

This chain links TRBV25-1 with TRBJ2-5, with TRBD2 matching over 9 bases. The ends lost 6 bases at V and 4 bases at J; junction bases unmatched: 9. There are 15 residues in the CDR3. Germline V CDR1 and CDR2: MGHDK, SYGVNS. The CDR3 region is CASRGIGSGGETQYF. CDR3 nucleotides: TGTGCCAGCAGGGGCATAGGTAGCGGGGGAGAGACCCAGTACTTC.

This clone was recorded once. The chain combines TRBV7-8 with TRBJ1-2, with D possibly being TRBD1 (5 bases). With 0 bases removed from V and 5 bases from J, the gap between germline ends came to 10 bases. The length of the CDR3 is 14 residues. Germline V gene sequence: CDR1 SGHVS, CDR2 FQNEAQ. CDR3 nucleotide sequence: TGTGCCAGCAGCTTAGCCCAGGGCGGTTATGGCTACACCTTC. Its translation: CASSLAQGGYGYTF. Supplemented by reference TRBV7-8 and TRBJ1-2, the full variable domain reads GAGVSQSPRYKVAKRGQDVALRCDPISGHVSLFWYQQALGQGPEFLTYFQNEAQLDKSGLPSDRFFAERPEGSVSTLKIQRTQQEDSAVYLCASSLAQGGYGYTFGSGTRLTVV.

This clone occurred once. V usage is TRBV25-1 and J usage is TRBJ1-2; 8 bases line up with TRBD1. CDR3 length equals 12 residues. The V gene's germline CDR1 is MGHDK and CDR2 SYGVNS. The V segment lost 4 bases and the J segment 8 bases; nucleotides outside the gene matches: 3. The CDR3: CASSGGTGGYTF. CDR3 in DNA: TGTGCCAGCAGTGGGGGGACAGGCGGCTACACCTTC.

This clone was counted once. The chain is built from TRBV28 and TRBJ2-7; a weak D match, TRBD2 (5 bases). The V and J ends lost 6 bases and 2 bases respectively, with 17 bases between them. The germline CDR1 and CDR2 sequences are MDHEN and SYDVKM. The CDR3 has 15 residues. CDR3 sequence (DNA): TGTGCCAGCAGCCCGGTTAGGACGGAGGCCTACGAGCAGTACTTC. As protein: CASSPVRTEAYEQYF. The full variable domain, rest sourced from reference TRBV28 and TRBJ2-7, is DVKVTQSSRYLVKRTGEKVFLECVQDMDHENMFWYRQDPGLGLRLIYFSYDVKMKEKGDIPEGYSVSREKKERFSLILESASTNQTSMYLCASSPVRTEAYEQYFGPGTRLTVT.

This chain uses TRBV27 with TRBJ2-7, with D perhaps TRBD1 or TRBD2 (5 bases each). Germline CDR1 is MNHEY and CDR2 is SMNVEV (reference sequence). The CDR3 consists of 12 residues. V lost 0 bases, J lost 7 bases, and 7 bases lay in between. CDR3 protein: CASSLSGEEQYF. CDR3 in DNA: TGTGCCAGCAGTTTATCGGGGGAAGAGCAGTACTTC.

This clone occurred once. The DNA of the CDR3 is TGTGCCAGCAGTGTCCGCCGATGGGACACTGAAGCTTTCTTT. It yields the protein CASSVRRWDTEAFF. V gene TRBV5-6 combines with J gene TRBJ1-1, with D unresolved. V gave up 5 bases and J gave up 3 bases, with 14 bases separating them. Germline V gene sequence: CDR1 SGHDT, CDR2 YYEEEE. CDR3 size: 14 residues.

The chain has TRBV6-5 and TRBJ2-7, with 8 nucleotides matching TRBD2. J gave up 7 bases and V 0 bases, and 5 bases lay outside the gene matches. CDR3 length: 14 amino acids. Germline V CDR1 and CDR2: MNHEY, SVGAGI. In DNA, the CDR3 is TGTGCCAGCAGTTACTCGCCTAGCGGGCCTGAGCAGTACTTC. It is translated as CASSYSPSGPEQYF.

The gene calls are TRBV4-2 and TRBJ2-7; 9 bases are a match to TRBD2. Germline-derived CDR1 and CDR2 are LGHNA and YNFKEQ. The CDR3 covers 16 residues. V lost 3 bases and J lost 2; bases outside the gene matches: 8. The CDR3 region has the DNA TGTGCCAGCAGCCATTATAGCGGGGGCCCTCCCTACGAGCAGTACTTC. This encodes CASSHYSGGPPYEQYF.

The J gene is TRBJ2-2, the V gene TRBV9; 7 positions agree with TRBD2. The CDR3 contains 15 residues. CDR1 and CDR2 from the germline V gene are SGDLS and YYNGEE. V lost 2 bases, J lost 5 bases, and 6 bases stayed unmatched. CDR3 DNA: TGTGCCAGCAGCGTTGGCGGGAGAGGTACCGGGGAGCTGTTTTTT. Encoded protein: CASSVGGRGTGELFF.

This clone appeared a single time. This chain uses TRBV13 with TRBJ2-1; 7 bases align to TRBD2. The germline CDR1 and CDR2 sequences are PRHDT and FYEKMQ (reference sequence). This CDR3 is built from 15 residues. J gave up 0 bases and V 3 bases, and 2 bases lay outside the gene matches. The CDR3: CASSLGGSSYNEQFF. CDR3 nucleotide sequence: TGTGCCAGCAGCTTGGGGGGGAGCTCCTACAATGAGCAGTTCTTC.

This clone has just a few counts. The chain has TRBV6-5 and TRBJ2-2; 9 nucleotides line up with TRBD1. Germline V gene sequence: CDR1 MNHEY, CDR2 SVGAGI. This CDR3 has 14 amino acids. Unmatched junction bases numbered 1, after V lost 8 bases and J lost 0 bases. In DNA, the CDR3 is TGTGCCAGCTGGGACAGGGCGAACACCGGGGAGCTGTTTTTT. It is translated as CASWDRANTGELFF.

The chain combines TRBV30 with TRBJ1-1, with unresolved D. Germline V gene sequence: CDR1 GTSNPN, CDR2 SVGIG (reference sequence). V was clipped by 2 bases and J by 3 bases, with 16 bases between them. The CDR3 loop spans 15 amino acids. CDR3 nucleotides: TGTGCCTGGAGTAACTTCGGGTGGGGTGACACTGAAGCTTTCTTT. Translated: CAWSNFGWGDTEAFF.